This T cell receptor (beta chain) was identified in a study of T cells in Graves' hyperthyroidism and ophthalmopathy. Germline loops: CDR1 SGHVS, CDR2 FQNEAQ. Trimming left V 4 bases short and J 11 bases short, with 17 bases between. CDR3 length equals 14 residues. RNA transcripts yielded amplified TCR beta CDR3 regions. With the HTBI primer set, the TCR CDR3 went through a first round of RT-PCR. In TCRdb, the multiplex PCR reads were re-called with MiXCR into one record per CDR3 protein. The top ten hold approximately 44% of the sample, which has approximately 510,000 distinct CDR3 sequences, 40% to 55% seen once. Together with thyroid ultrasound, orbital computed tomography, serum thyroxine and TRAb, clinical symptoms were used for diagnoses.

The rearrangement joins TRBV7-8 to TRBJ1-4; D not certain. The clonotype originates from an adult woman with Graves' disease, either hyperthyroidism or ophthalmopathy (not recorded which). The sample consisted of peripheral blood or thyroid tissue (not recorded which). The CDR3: CASSYPGDLGKLFF. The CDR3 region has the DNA TGTGCCAGCAGCTACCCGGGCGACCTTGGGAAACTGTTTTTT.